Listed below are T cell receptor beta chains from one sample, sequenced in a study of cytomegalovirus exposure and HLA in healthy donors. Some clones are missing from TCRdb's copy, which holds only in-frame ones; the method was immunoSEQ multiplex PCR. The sample records about 160,000 clones, around 77% being singletons. The material sequenced was PBMCs. The receptors come from a man in his fifties or sixties in good health and CMV-seropositive. Both conserved end residues are part of each CDR3. The D gene is left open where the match is weak. Some rows mark clone size as missing; the rest say once, few, many or name a class of expanded clone.

CDR3 length	V gene	clone size	D gene	J gene	CDR3 protein	CDR3 DNA
14	TRBV7-3	.	TRBD1	TRBJ1-6	CASSSTGQYSPLHF	TGTGCCAGCAGCTCGACAGGGCAGTATTCACCCCTCCACTTT
12	TRBV4-2	.	.	TRBJ2-3	CASGGRTGRQYF	TGTGCCAGCGGCGGACGTACAGGACGGCAGTATTTT
14	TRBV5-6	few	TRBD1	TRBJ1-1	CASSLGGRNTEAFF	TGTGCCAGCAGCTTAGGGGGCCGGAACACTGAAGCTTTCTTT
15	TRBV5-6	.	TRBD1	TRBJ1-1	CASSLGAGGNTEAFF	TGTGCCAGCAGCTTGGGGGCAGGGGGCAACACTGAAGCTTTCTTT
15	TRBV2	.	.	TRBJ1-5	CASSTEGGINQPQHF	TGTGCCAGCAGTACCGAGGGGGGGATCAATCAGCCCCAGCATTTT
15	TRBV12-5	few	TRBD1	TRBJ1-5	CASGRGGAGNQPQHF	TGTGCTAGTGGGCGAGGGGGCGCCGGCAATCAGCCCCAGCATTTT
15	TRBV7-9	.	.	TRBJ1-1	CASSFRAGANTEAFF	TGTGCCAGCAGCTTCCGCGCAGGGGCTAACACTGAAGCTTTCTTT
15	TRBV9	.	.	TRBJ1-6	CASSVSGANNSPLHF	TGTGCCAGCAGCGTTTCAGGGGCGAATAATTCACCCCTCCACTTT
16	TRBV5-1	.	.	TRBJ1-1	CASSLVGEAMNTEAFF	TGCGCCAGCAGCTTGGTCGGGGAAGCCATGAACACTGAAGCTTTCTTT
17	TRBV19	.	.	TRBJ2-1	CASSQSKGERGYNEQFF	TGTGCCAGTAGTCAGAGCAAGGGAGAAAGAGGGTACAATGAGCAGTTCTTC
20	TRBV19	.	TRBD1	TRBJ1-5	CASSMRLGGARGLGNQPQHF	TGTGCCAGTAGTATGAGGTTAGGCGGGGCCAGGGGGCTTGGCAATCAGCCCCAGCATTTT
16	TRBV4-2	.	TRBD1	TRBJ1-2	CASSQRGTANNYGYTF	TGTGCCAGCAGCCAGAGAGGGACAGCCAATAACTATGGCTACACCTTC
15	TRBV4-1	few	TRBD1	TRBJ1-6	CASSQDRDRNSPLHF	TGCGCCAGCAGCCAAGACCGGGACAGGAATTCACCCCTCCACTTT
15	TRBV2	.	TRBD1	TRBJ1-4	CATTGGLATNEKLFF	TGTGCCACTACAGGGGGACTTGCAACTAATGAAAAACTGTTTTTT
13	TRBV7-7	.	.	TRBJ1-4	CASSPMTSGKLFF	TGTGCTAGCAGCCCGATGACATCTGGCAAACTGTTTTTT
15	TRBV9	.	TRBD1	TRBJ2-7	CASSAPGTGSDEQYF	TGTGCCAGCAGCGCCCCCGGGACAGGGTCTGACGAGCAGTACTTC
14	TRBV19	.	.	TRBJ2-1	CASSIPGQINEQFF	TGTGCCAGTAGTATACCCGGACAAATCAATGAGCAGTTCTTC
14	TRBV30	.	.	TRBJ1-4	CAWSEGGTNEKLFF	TGTGCCTGGAGTGAGGGAGGAACTAATGAAAAACTGTTTTTT